Following are 18 T cell receptor beta chains from one sample sequenced in a study of blood T cell repertoires in COVID-19. The data were produced by immunoSEQ multiplex PCR, yet TCRdb's version contains in-frame clones alone and is incomplete. Of roughly 250,000 clones listed, around 81% are singletons. The sample was peripheral blood. These receptors came from a woman aged 60-70 years with active or convalescent COVID-19.

The rearrangement links TRBV2 to TRBJ2-5, with D perhaps matching TRBD1 (5 bases). Trimming pared 10 bases from V and 5 bases from J, leaving 20 bases between. The V gene's germline CDR1 is SNHLY and CDR2 FYNNEI. There are 14 residues in the CDR3. The CDR3 here is CAIRSQGVKETQYF. Written as DNA, the CDR3 is TGTGCCATCCGGAGTCAAGGGGTTAAGGAGACCCAGTACTTC.

The chain employs TRBV25-1 and TRBJ1-6; 8 bases line up with TRBD1. This CDR3 spans 15 amino acids. Germline V gives CDR1 MGHDK, CDR2 SYGVNS. V lost 1 base, J lost 7 bases, and 3 bases stayed unmatched. The CDR3 coding sequence is TGTGCCAGCAGTGAATCCGGGACAGGAAATTCACCCCTCCACTTT. It is translated as CASSESGTGNSPLHF.

J is TRBJ2-1 and V is TRBV7-2; 9 bases fit TRBD2. Germline V gives CDR1 SGHTA, CDR2 FQGNSA. The trim removed 4 bases at V and 2 bases at J, leaving 6 bases unmatched. This CDR3 contains 16 residues. Written as DNA, the CDR3 is TGTGCCAGCAGCTCAGTAGCGGGGGTAACCTACAATGAGCAGTTCTTC. As protein: CASSSVAGVTYNEQFF.

This clone was seen once. The CDR3 sequence is CAWTGQGTQYF. The CDR3 DNA reads TGTGCCTGGACTGGACAGGGGACCCAGTACTTC. The chain uses TRBV30 and TRBJ2-5; 8 bases agree with TRBD1. Germline V gives CDR1 GTSNPN, CDR2 SVGIG (reference sequence). The CDR3 contains 11 residues. The V and J ends lost 4 bases and 7 bases, in that order; junction bases with no gene match: 2. Using reference TRBV30 and TRBJ2-5 for the parts outside the CDR3, the full variable domain is SQTIHQWPATLVQPVGSPLSLECTVEGTSNPNLYWYRQAAGRGLQLLFYSVGIGQISSEVPQNLSASRPQDRQFILSSKKLLLSDSGFYLCAWTGQGTQYFGPGTRLLVL.

This clone was found a few times. The chain combines TRBV4-3 with TRBJ1-1; D is unclear. The CDR3 sequence is 12 residues long. V dropped 0 bases and J dropped 8 bases, with 7 bases sitting between them. CDR1 LGHNA and CDR2 YSLEER come from the germline V gene. CDR3 sequence: CASSQDTREAFF. The CDR3 DNA is TGCGCCAGCAGCCAAGATACCCGGGAAGCTTTCTTT.

The rearrangement links TRBV2 to TRBJ2-7, with D tentatively TRBD2 (6 bases). The CDR3 extends over 14 amino acids. Trimming removed 7 bases from V and 5 bases from J, with 18 bases in between. Germline-derived CDR1 and CDR2 are SNHLY and FYNNEI. CDR3 amino acids: CASTRLVGRHEQYF. The CDR3 DNA follows: TGTGCCAGCACCCGATTGGTAGGGAGGCACGAGCAGTACTTC.

This clone was picked up one time. The chain couples TRBV7-7 to TRBJ2-5; 9 bases fit TRBD1. With V trimmed by 5 bases and J by 4 bases, 5 bases remained unmatched. There are 14 residues in the CDR3. Germline-derived CDR1 and CDR2 are SSHAT and FNYEAQ (reference sequence). CDR3 region: CASSATGGRETQYF. Here the CDR3 DNA reads TGTGCCAGCAGCGCAACAGGGGGCCGAGAGACCCAGTACTTC.

V gene TRBV7-7 combines with J gene TRBJ1-3, with D maybe TRBD1 (5 bases). This CDR3 has 14 amino acids. Germline-derived CDR1 and CDR2 are SSHAT and FNYEAQ (reference sequence). V gave up 5 bases and J gave up 3 bases, with 11 bases separating them. The CDR3 sequence is CASSQGPIGNTIYF. The DNA for the CDR3 is TGTGCCAGCAGCCAGGGCCCGATTGGAAACACCATATATTTT.

The chain joins TRBV12-3 or TRBV12-4 to TRBJ1-1; TRBD1 is a possible D gene (6 bases). V was clipped by 6 bases and J by 3 bases, with 11 bases between them. CDR3 length equals 13 residues. CDR3 coding DNA: TGTGCCAGCAGCCGCAGGGGCTACACTGAAGCTTTCTTT. As protein: CASSRRGYTEAFF.

V gene TRBV5-1 combines with J gene TRBJ1-2; possibly TRBD1 for D (6 bases). Germline V gene lookup returns CDR1 SGHRS and CDR2 YFSETQ. V lost 4 bases and J 1 base, leaving 11 bases between the germline ends. This CDR3 is 14 amino acids long. The CDR3 protein is CASSDTQGNYGYTF. The CDR3 nucleotides are TGCGCCAGCAGCGATACACAGGGTAACTATGGCTACACCTTC.

In this sample, this clone turned up a few times. In DNA form, the CDR3 reads TGCGCCAGCAGCCCGCGGGACGGCCCCACAGATACGCAGTATTTT. Its translation is CASSPRDGPTDTQYF. The chain joins TRBV4-3 to TRBJ2-3; maybe TRBD2 (6 bases). Germline V gene lookup returns CDR1 LGHNA and CDR2 YSLEER. The CDR3 has 15 amino acids. The V gene lost 4 bases and the J gene lost 2 bases, with 13 bases spanning the gap.

The chain carries TRBV5-6 and TRBJ1-1; D may be TRBD1 (5 bases). The germline V gene has CDR1 SGHDT and CDR2 YYEEEE. The CDR3 is 15 amino acids. V lost 4 bases to trimming and J lost 0 bases, with 13 bases between them. CDR3 residues: CASSKDKRMNTEAFF. CDR3 nucleotide sequence: TGTGCCAGCAGCAAGGACAAACGAATGAACACTGAAGCTTTCTTT.

This clone was seen a single time. J is TRBJ1-2 and V is TRBV10-3, with D possibly TRBD1 on 5 matching bases. Germline loops: CDR1 ENHRY, CDR2 SYGVKD. Deletions cut 0 bases from V and 11 bases from J, with 7 bases between. The CDR3 extends over 11 amino acids. CDR3 residues: CAISESSGYTF. CDR3 nucleotide sequence: TGTGCCATCAGTGAGTCCTCAGGGTACACCTTC.

This sequence joins TRBV7-6 and TRBJ2-7; weak D call: TRBD2 (7 bases). Between the trimmed V and J ends, which lost 5 bases and 0 bases, there was a span of 17 bases. In germline, CDR1 is SGHVS, CDR2 FNYEAQ. This CDR3 contains 16 residues. The CDR3 reads CASSPRGRGSSYEQYF. The CDR3 nucleotides are TGTGCCAGCAGCCCCCGGGGGCGGGGGAGCTCCTACGAGCAGTACTTC.

The chain combines TRBV4-2 with TRBJ2-7, with D possibly matching TRBD2 (6 bases). From germline, CDR1 is LGHNA and CDR2 YNFKEQ. The CDR3 runs to 16 residues. V lost 4 bases and J lost 7, with 23 bases in between. The CDR3 reads CASSRSLGGADPEQYF. The CDR3 DNA follows: TGTGCCAGCAGCCGATCCTTGGGCGGGGCCGACCCGGAGCAGTACTTC.

The genes are TRBV5-5 and TRBJ1-4; TRBD1 matches at 8 bases. The CDR3 is made up of 15 amino acids. CDR1 is SGHKS, CDR2 YYEKEE, per germline (reference sequence). The V gene end was trimmed by 6 bases and the J gene end by 6 bases; junction bases not matched to a gene: 10. CDR3 protein: CASNLRGTGDEKLFF. In nucleotides, the CDR3 is TGTGCCAGCAACCTTAGGGGGACAGGTGATGAAAAACTGTTTTTT.

This chain joins TRBV10-3 and TRBJ2-7, with TRBD2 matching over 14 bases. The V gene end was trimmed by 4 bases and the J gene end by 2 bases; junction bases not matched to a gene: 13. The CDR3 spans 19 residues. Germline assignment: CDR1 ENHRY and CDR2 SYGVKD. This chain's CDR3 is CAISGPVGLAGGQTYEQYF. CDR3 coding DNA: TGTGCCATCAGTGGACCAGTAGGACTAGCGGGGGGCCAAACCTACGAGCAGTACTTC.

The rearrangement uses TRBV5-6 and TRBJ2-7; 8 nucleotides match TRBD1. CDR3 length: 15 residues. Germline assignment: CDR1 SGHDT and CDR2 YYEEEE. The V and J ends lost 3 bases and 7 bases, in that order; junction bases with no gene match: 12. CDR3 nucleotides: TGTGCCAGCAGCTCTAACCGGGACAGGTTTGAAGAGCAGTACTTC. It specifies CASSSNRDRFEEQYF. Variable domain in full (rest from reference TRBV5-6 and TRBJ2-7): DAGVTQSPTHLIKTRGQQVTLRCSPKSGHDTVSWYQQALGQGPQFIFQYYEEEERQRGNFPDRFSGHQFPNYSSELNVNALLLGDSALYLCASSSNRDRFEEQYFGPGTRLTVT.